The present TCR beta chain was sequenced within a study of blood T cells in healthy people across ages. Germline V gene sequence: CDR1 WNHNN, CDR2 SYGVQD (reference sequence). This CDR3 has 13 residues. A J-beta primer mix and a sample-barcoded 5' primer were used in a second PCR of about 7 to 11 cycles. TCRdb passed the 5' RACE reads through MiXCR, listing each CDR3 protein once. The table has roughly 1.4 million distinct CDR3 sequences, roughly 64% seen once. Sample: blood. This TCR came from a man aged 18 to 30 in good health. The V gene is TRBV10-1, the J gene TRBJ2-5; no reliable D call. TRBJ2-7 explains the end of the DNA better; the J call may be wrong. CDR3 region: CASSESRTYEQYF. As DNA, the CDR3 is TGCGCCAGCAGTGAGTCCAGGACCTACGAGCAGTACTTC.